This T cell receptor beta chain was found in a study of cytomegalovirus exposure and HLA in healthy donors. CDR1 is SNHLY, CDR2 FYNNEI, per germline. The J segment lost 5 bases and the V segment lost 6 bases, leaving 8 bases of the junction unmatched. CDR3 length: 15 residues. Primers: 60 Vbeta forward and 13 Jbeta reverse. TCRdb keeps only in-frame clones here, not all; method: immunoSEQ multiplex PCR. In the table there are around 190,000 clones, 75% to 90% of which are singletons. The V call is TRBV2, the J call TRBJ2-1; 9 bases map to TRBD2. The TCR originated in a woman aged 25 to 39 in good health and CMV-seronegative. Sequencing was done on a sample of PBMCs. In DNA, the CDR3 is TGTGCCAGCAGATTGGCTAGCGGGACCAACAATGAGCAGTTCTTC. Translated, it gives CASRLASGTNNEQFF.